This T cell receptor beta chain originates from a study of early T cells in non-severe SARS-CoV-2 infection. CDR1 is MNHEY and CDR2 is SVGAGI in the germline V gene. The CDR3 has 15 residues. The V and J ends lost 0 bases and 8 bases respectively, with 16 bases between them. Using its own MiXCR run on the 5' RACE reads, TCRdb lists one record per CDR3 protein. This table has approximately 70,000 distinct CDR3 sequences, roughly an eighth appearing once. This clonotype has only a few counts. The sequence came from an adult who was a healthcare worker with PCR-confirmed SARS-CoV-2 infection or an uninfected control (not recorded which). The chain has TRBV6-5 and TRBJ1-2; D is ambiguous. The sample consisted of whole blood. The DNA for the CDR3 is TGTGCCAGCAGTTACTCGTTCGCCCAAGTAGCGGGCTACACCTTC. It specifies CASSYSFAQVAGYTF.